This entry features one T cell receptor beta chain sequence. Its antigen is unidentified. Each CDR3 protein gets one entry after TCRdb re-called the reads with MiXCR. The table includes approximately 77,000 distinct CDR3 sequences, around 20% detected once. The CDR3 runs to 17 residues. Trimming left V 0 bases short and J 6 bases short, with 19 bases between. CDR1 is SGHRS, CDR2 YFSETQ, per germline. The sample comes from a study of type 1 regulatory T cells. Study context: T-allo10 is an in vitro-generated, Tr1-enriched CD4 T cell product specific for alloantigen.

Overall study results and limits: Type 1 regulatory T cells had a more restricted TCR repertoire than non-type 1 regulatory T cells.

Sample: cultured type 1 regulatory T (Tr1) cells, either the whole culture or a sorted fraction (not recorded which). This clonotype originated in a human donor in good health. This chain links TRBV5-1 with TRBJ2-1; D not certain. The CDR3 reads CASSLALSSTTGNEQFF. The CDR3, as DNA: TGCGCCAGCAGCTTGGCCCTGAGTAGCACGACGGGCAATGAGCAGTTCTTC. Variable domain in full (rest from reference TRBV5-1 and TRBJ2-1): KAGVTQTPRYLIKTRGQQVTLSCSPISGHRSVSWYQQTPGQGLQFLFEYFSETQRNKGNFPGRFSGRQFSNSRSEMNVSTLELGDSALYLCASSLALSSTTGNEQFFGPGTRLTVL.